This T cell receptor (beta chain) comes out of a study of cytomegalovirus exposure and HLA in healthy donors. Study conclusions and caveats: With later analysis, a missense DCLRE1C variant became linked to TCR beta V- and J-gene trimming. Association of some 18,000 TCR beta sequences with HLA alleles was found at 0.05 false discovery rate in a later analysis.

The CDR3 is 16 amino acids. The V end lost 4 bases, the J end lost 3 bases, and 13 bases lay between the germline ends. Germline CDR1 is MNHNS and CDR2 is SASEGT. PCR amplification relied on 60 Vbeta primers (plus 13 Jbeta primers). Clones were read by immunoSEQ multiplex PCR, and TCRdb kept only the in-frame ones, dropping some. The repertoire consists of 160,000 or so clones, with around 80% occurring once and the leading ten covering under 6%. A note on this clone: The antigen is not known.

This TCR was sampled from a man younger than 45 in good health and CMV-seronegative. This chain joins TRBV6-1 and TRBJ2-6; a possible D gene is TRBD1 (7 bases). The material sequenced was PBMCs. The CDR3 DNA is TGTGCCAGCAGTGGAACAGGGGACTTTGGGGCCAACGTCCTGACTTTC. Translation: CASSGTGDFGANVLTF.